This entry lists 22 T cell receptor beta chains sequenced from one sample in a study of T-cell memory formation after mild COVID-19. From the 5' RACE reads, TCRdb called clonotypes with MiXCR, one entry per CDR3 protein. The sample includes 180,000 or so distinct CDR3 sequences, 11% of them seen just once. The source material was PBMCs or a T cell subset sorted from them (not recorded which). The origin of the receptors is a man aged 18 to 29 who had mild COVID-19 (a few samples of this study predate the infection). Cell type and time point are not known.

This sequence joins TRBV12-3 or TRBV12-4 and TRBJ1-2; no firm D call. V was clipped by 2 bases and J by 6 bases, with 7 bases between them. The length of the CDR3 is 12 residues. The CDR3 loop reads CASSLLGDGYTF. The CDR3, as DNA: TGTGCCAGCAGTTTATTGGGAGATGGCTACACCTTC.

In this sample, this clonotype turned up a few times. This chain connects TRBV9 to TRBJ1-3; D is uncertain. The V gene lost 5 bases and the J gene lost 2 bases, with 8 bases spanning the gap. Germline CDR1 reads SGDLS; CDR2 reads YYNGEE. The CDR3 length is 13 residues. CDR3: CASSQDAGNTIYF. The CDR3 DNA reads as TGTGCCAGCAGTCAGGACGCTGGAAACACCATATATTTT.

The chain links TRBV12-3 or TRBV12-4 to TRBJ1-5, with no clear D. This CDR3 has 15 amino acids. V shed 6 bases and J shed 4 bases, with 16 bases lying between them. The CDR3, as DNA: TGTGCCAGCAGCCCTACGGACGGCCTGAATCAGCCCCAGCATTTT. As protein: CASSPTDGLNQPQHF.

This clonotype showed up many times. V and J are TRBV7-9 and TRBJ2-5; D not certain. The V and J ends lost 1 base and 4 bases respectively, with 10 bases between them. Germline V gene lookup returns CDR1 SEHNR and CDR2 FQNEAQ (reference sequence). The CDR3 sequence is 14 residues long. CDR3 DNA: TGTGCCAGCAGCTTAGGTTCCCACTCAGAGACCCAGTACTTC. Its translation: CASSLGSHSETQYF. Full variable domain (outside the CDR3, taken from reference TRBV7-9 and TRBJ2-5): DTGVSQNPRHKITKRGQNVTFRCDPISEHNRLYWYRQTLGQGPEFLTYFQNEAQLEKSRLLSDRFSAERPKGSFSTLEIQRTEQGDSAMYLCASSLGSHSETQYFGPGTRLLVL.

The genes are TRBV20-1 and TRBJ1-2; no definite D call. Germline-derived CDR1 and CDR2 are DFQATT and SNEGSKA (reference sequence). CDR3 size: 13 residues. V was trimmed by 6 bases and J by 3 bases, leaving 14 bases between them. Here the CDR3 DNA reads TGCAGTGCCAGCTCCGCGGAGGACTATGGCTACACCTTC. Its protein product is CSASSAEDYGYTF.

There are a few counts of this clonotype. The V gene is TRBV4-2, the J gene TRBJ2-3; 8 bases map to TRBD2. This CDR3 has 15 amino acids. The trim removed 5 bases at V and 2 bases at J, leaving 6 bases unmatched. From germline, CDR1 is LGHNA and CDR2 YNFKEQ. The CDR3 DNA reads TGTGCCAGCAGCTTTAGCGGGGAAACCACAGATACGCAGTATTTT. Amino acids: CASSFSGETTDTQYF.

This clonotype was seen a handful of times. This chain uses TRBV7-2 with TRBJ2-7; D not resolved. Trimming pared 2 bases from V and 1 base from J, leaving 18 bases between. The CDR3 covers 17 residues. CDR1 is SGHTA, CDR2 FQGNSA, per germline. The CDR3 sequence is CASSLKFVGSRSYEQYF. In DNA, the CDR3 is TGTGCCAGCAGCTTAAAGTTCGTCGGCAGCAGATCCTACGAGCAGTACTTC.

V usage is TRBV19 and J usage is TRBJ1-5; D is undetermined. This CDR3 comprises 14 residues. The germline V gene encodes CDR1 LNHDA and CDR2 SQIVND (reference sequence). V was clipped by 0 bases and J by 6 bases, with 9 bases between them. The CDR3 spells CASSIERKRQPQHF. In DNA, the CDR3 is TGTGCCAGTAGTATAGAGCGCAAACGTCAGCCCCAGCATTTT.

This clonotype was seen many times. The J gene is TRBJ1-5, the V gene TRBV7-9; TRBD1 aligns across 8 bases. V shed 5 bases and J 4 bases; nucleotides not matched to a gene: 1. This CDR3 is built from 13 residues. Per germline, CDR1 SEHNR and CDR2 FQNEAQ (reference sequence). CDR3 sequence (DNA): TGTGCCAGCAGCCGACAGGGGAATCAGCCCCAGCATTTT. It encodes CASSRQGNQPQHF.

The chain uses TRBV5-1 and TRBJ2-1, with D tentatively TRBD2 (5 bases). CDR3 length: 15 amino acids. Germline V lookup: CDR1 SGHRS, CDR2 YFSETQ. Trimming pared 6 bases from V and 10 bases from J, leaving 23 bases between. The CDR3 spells CASNVKAGPQREQFF. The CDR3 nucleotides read TGCGCCAGCAACGTAAAGGCCGGGCCCCAGCGGGAGCAGTTCTTC.

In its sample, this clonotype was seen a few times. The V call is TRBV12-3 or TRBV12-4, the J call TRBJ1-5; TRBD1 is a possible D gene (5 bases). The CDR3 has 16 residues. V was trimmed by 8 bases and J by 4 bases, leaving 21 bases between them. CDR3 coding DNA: TGTGCCAGCGTTACGGGGGAGGGACGGGAAAATCAGCCCCAGCATTTT. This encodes CASVTGEGRENQPQHF.

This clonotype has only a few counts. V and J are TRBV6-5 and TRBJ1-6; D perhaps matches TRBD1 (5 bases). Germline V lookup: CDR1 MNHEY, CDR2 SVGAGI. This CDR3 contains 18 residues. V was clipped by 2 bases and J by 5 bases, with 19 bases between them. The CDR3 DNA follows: TGTGCCAGCAGTTACACGCCGACGACGGGACGGAATAATTCACCCCTCCACTTT. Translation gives CASSYTPTTGRNNSPLHF.

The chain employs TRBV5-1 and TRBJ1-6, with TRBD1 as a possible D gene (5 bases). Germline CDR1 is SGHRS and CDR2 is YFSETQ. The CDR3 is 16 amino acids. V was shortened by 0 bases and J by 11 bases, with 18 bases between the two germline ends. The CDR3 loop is CASSLGGRATGAPLHF. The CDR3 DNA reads TGCGCCAGCAGCTTGGGTGGCAGGGCTACTGGGGCACCCCTCCACTTT.

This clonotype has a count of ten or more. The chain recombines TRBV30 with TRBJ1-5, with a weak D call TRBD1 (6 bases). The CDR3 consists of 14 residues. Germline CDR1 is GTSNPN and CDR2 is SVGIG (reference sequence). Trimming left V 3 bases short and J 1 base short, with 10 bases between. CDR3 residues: CAWRTQGSNQPQHF. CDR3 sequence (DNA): TGTGCCTGGAGAACACAGGGAAGCAATCAGCCCCAGCATTTT. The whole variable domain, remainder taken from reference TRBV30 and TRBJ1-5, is SQTIHQWPATLVQPVGSPLSLECTVEGTSNPNLYWYRQAAGRGLQLLFYSVGIGQISSEVPQNLSASRPQDRQFILSSKKLLLSDSGFYLCAWRTQGSNQPQHFGDGTRLSIL.

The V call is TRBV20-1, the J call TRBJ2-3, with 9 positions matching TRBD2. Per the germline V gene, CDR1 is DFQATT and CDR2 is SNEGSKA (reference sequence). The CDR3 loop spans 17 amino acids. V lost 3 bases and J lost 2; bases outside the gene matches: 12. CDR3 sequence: CSASPWGSGGSTDTQYF. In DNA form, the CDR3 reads TGCAGTGCTAGTCCATGGGGGAGCGGGGGGTCCACAGATACGCAGTATTTT.

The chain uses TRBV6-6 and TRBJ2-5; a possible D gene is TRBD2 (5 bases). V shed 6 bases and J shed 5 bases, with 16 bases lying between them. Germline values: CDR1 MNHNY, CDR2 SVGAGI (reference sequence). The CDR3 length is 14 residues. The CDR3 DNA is TGTGCCAGCAGACTAGGGATTTCGACGGAGACCCAGTACTTC. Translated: CASRLGISTETQYF.

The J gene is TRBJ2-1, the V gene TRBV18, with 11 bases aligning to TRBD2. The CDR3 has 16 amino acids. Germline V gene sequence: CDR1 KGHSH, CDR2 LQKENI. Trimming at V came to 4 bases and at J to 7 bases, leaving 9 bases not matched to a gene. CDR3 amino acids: CASSLLSGGAGNEQFF. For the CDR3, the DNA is TGTGCCAGCTCACTCCTTAGCGGGGGGGCCGGTAATGAGCAGTTCTTC.

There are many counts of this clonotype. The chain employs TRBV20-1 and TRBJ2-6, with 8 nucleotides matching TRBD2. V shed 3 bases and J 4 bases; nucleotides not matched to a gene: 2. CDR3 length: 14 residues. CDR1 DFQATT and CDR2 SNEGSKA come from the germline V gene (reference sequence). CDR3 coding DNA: TGCAGTGCTAGGAGCGGGGGAGGGGCCAACGTCCTGACTTTC. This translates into CSARSGGGANVLTF.

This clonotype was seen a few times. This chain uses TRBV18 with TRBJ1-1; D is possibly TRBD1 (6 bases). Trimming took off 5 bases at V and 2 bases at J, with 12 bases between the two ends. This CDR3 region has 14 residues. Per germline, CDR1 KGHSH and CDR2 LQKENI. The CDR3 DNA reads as TGTGCCAGCTCAGCCCGGGACACCAACACTGAAGCTTTCTTT. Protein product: CASSARDTNTEAFF. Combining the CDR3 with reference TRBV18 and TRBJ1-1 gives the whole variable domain NAGVMQNPRHLVRRRGQEARLRCSPMKGHSHVYWYRQLPEEGLKFMVYLQKENIIDESGMPKERFSAEFPKEGPSILRIQQVVRGDSAAYFCASSARDTNTEAFFGQGTRLTVV.

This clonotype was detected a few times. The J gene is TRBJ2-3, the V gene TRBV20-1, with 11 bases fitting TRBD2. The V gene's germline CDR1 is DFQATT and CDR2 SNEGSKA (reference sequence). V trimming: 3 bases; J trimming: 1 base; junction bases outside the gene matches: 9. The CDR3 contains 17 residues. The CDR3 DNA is TGCAGTGCTAGCCCTAGCGGGGGGCTACCACGCACAGATACGCAGTATTTT. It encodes CSASPSGGLPRTDTQYF.

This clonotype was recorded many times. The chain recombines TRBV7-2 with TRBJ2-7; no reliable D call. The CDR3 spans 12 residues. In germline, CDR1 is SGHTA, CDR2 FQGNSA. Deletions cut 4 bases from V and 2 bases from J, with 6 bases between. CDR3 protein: CASSSFPYEQYF. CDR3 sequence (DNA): TGTGCCAGCAGCTCCTTTCCCTACGAGCAGTACTTC.

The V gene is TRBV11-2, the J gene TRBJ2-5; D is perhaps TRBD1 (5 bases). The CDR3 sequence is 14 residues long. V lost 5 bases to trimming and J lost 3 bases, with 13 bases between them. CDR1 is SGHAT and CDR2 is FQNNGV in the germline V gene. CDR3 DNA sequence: TGTGCCAGCAGCCCGTTGGACACGAAAGAGACCCAGTACTTC. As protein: CASSPLDTKETQYF.